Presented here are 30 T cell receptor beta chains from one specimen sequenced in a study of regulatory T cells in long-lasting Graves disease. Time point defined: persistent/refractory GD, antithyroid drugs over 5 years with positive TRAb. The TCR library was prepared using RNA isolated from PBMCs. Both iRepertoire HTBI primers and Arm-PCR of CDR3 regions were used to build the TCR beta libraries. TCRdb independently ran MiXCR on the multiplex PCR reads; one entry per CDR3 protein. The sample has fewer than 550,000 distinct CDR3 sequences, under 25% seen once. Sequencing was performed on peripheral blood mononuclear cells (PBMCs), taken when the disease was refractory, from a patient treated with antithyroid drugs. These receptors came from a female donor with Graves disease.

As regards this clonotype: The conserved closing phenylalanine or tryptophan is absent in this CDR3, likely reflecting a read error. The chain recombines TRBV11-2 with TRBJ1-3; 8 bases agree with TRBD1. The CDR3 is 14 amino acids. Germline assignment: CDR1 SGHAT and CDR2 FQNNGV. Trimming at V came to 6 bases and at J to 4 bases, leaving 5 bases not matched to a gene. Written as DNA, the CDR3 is TGTGCCAGCAGTTGGACAGGGTTCGGAAACACCATATATTCT. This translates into CASSWTGFGNTIYS.

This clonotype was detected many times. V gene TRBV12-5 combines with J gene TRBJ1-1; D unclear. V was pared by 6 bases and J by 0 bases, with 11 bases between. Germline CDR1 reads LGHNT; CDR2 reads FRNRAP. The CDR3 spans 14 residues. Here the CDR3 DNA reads TGTGCTAGTGGGAACAGAGAACTGAACACTGAAGCTTTCTTT. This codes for CASGNRELNTEAFF.

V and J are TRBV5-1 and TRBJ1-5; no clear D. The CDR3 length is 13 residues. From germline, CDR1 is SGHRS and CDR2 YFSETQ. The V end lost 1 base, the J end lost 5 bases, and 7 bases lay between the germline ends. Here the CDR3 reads CASSLSRDQPQHF. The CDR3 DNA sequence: TGCGCCAGCAGCTTGAGCCGAGATCAGCCCCAGCATTTT.

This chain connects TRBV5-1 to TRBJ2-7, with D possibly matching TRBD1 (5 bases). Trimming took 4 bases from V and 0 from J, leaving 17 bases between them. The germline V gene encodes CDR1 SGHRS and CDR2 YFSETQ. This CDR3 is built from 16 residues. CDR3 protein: CASSPSSKDISYEQYF. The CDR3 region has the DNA TGCGCCAGCAGCCCCTCATCTAAGGACATCTCCTACGAGCAGTACTTC.

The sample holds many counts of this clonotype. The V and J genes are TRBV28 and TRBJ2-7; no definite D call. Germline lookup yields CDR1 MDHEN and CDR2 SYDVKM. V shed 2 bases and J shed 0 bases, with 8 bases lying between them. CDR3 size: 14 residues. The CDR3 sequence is CASSLAAFSYEQYF. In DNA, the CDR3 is TGTGCCAGCAGTTTAGCGGCTTTCTCCTACGAGCAGTACTTC.

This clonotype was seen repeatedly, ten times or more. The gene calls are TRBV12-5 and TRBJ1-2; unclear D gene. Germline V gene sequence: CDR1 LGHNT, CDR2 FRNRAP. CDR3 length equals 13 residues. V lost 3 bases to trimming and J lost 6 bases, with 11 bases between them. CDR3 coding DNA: TGTGCTAGTGGTTTAGGCTGGGCCGATGGCTACACCTTC. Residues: CASGLGWADGYTF. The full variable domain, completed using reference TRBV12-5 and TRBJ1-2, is DARVTQTPRHKVTEMGQEVTMRCQPILGHNTVFWYRQTMMQGLELLAYFRNRAPLDDSGMPKDRFSAEMPDATLATLKIQPSEPRDSAVYFCASGLGWADGYTFGSGTRLTVV.

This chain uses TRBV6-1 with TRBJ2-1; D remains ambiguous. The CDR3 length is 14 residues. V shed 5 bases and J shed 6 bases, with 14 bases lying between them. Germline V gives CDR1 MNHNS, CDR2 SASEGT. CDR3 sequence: CASSTFSVTNEQFF. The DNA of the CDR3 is TGTGCCAGCAGTACTTTTTCGGTGACCAATGAGCAGTTCTTC.

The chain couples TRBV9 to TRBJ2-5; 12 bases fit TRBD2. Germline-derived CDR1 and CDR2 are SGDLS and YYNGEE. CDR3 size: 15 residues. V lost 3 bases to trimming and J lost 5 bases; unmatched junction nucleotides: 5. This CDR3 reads CASSALGTSGETQYF. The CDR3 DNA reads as TGTGCCAGCAGCGCCCTCGGGACTAGCGGGGAGACCCAGTACTTC.

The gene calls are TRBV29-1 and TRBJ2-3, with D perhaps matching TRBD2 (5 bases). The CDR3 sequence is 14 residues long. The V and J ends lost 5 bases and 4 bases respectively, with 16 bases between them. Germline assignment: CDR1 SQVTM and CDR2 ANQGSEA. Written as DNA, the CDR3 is TGCAGCGTTCTACGCTATACTAGTTCAGATACGCAGTATTTT. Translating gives CSVLRYTSSDTQYF.

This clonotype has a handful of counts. CDR3 DNA sequence: TGTGCCAGCAGCTTATTGGGGACAGACAGTCAGCCCCAGCATTTT. Its translation is CASSLLGTDSQPQHF. The chain links TRBV7-8 to TRBJ1-5; 7 positions match TRBD1. Germline CDR1 reads SGHVS; CDR2 reads FQNEAQ. The V and J ends lost 2 bases and 6 bases, in that order; junction bases with no gene match: 7. CDR3 length: 15 residues.

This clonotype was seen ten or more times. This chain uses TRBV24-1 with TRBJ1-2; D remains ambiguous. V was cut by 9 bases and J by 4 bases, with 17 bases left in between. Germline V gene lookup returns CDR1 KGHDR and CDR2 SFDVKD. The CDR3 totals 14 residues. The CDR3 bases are TGTGCCACCCAGGCAGAGAACATTCCCTATGGCTACACCTTC. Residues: CATQAENIPYGYTF.

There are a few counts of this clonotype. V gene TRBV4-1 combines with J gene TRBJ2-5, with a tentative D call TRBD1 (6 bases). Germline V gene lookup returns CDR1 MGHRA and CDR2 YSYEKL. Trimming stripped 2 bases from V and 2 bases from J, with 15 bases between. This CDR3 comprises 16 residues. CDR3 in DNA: TGCGCCAGCAGCCAACCCTCTAGGGGGTCACAAGAGACCCAGTACTTC. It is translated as CASSQPSRGSQETQYF.

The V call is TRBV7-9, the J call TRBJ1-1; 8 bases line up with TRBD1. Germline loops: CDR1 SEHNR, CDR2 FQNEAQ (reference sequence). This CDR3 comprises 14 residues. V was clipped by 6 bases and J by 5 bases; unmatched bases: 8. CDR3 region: CASRIDRGRTEAFF. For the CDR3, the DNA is TGTGCCAGCAGAATAGACAGGGGCCGGACTGAAGCTTTCTTT.

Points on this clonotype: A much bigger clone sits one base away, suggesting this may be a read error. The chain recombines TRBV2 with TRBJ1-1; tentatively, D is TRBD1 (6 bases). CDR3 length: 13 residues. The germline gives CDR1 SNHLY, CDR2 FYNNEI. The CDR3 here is CASSAGASTGAFF. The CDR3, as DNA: TGTGCCAGCAGCGCAGGGGCAAGCACTGGAGCTTTCTTT.

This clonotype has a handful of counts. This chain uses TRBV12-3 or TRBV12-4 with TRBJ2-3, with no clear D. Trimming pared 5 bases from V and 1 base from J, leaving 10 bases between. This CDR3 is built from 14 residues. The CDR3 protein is CASSPPSGTDTQYF. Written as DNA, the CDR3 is TGTGCCAGCAGTCCCCCGTCGGGCACAGATACGCAGTATTTT.

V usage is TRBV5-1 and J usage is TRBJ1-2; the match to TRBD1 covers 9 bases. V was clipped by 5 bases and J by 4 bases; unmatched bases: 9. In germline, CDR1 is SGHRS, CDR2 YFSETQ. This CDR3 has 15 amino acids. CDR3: CASRTGGASGYGYTF. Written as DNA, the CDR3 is TGCGCCAGCAGAACAGGGGGCGCTTCGGGCTATGGCTACACCTTC.

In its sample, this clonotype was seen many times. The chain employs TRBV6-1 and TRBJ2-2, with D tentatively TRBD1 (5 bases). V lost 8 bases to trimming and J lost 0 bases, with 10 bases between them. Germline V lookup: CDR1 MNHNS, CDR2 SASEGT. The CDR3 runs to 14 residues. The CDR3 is CASLPRANTGELFF. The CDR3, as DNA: TGTGCCAGCCTACCCAGGGCGAACACCGGGGAGCTGTTTTTT.

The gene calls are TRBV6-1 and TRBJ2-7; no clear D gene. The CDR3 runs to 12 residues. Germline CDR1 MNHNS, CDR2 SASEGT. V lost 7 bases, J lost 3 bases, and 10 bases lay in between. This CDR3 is CASTHGSYEQYF. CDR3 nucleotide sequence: TGTGCCAGCACCCACGGCAGCTACGAGCAGTACTTC.

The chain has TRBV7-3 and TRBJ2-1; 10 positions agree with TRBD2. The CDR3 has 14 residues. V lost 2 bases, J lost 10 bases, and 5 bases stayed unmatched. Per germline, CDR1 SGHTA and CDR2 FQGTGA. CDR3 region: CASSLLAGVREQFF. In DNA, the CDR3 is TGTGCCAGCAGCTTACTAGCGGGAGTTCGGGAGCAGTTCTTC.

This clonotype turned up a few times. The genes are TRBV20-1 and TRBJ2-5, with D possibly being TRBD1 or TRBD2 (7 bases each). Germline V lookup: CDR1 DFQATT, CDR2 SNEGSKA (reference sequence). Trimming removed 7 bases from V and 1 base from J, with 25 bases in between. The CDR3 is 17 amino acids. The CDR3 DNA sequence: TGCAGTGGATCAGGGGGGGGCCTGAAGAAACCCCAAGAGACCCAGTACTTC. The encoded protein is CSGSGGGLKKPQETQYF.

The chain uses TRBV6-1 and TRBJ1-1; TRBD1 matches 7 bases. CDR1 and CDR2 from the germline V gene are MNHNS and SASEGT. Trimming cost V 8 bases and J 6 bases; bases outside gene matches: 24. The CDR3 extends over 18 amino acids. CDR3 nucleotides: TGTGCCAGCTGCCCGCCCAGGGGGGTTAGGGTATATTTGGCTGAAGCTTTCTTT. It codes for CASCPPRGVRVYLAEAFF.

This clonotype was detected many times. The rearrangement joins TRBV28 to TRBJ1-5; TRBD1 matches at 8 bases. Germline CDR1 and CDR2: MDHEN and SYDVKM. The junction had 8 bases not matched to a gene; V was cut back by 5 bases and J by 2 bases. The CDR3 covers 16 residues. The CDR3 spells CASSPWTGRGNQPQHF. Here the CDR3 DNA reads TGTGCCAGCAGTCCTTGGACAGGGCGCGGCAATCAGCCCCAGCATTTT. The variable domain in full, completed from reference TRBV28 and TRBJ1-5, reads DVKVTQSSRYLVKRTGEKVFLECVQDMDHENMFWYRQDPGLGLRLIYFSYDVKMKEKGDIPEGYSVSREKKERFSLILESASTNQTSMYLCASSPWTGRGNQPQHFGDGTRLSIL.

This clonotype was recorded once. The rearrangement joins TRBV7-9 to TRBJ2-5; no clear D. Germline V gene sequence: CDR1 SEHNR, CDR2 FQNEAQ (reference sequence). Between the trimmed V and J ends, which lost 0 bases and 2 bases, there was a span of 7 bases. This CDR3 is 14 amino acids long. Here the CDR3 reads CASSLAAEQETQYF. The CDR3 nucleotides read TGTGCCAGCAGCTTAGCGGCAGAACAAGAGACCCAGTACTTC.

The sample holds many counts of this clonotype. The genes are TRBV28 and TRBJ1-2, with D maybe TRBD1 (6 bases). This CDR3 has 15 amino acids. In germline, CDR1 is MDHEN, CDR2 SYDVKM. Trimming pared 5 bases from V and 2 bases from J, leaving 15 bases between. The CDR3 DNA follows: TGTGCCAGCAGTAACACGGGGGCAGGAAACTATGGCTACACCTTC. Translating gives CASSNTGAGNYGYTF.

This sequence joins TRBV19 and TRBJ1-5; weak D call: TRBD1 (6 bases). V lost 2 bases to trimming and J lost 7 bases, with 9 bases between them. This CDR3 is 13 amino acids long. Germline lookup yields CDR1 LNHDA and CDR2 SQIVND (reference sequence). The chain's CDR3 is CASSIQGFQPQHF. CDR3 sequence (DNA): TGTGCCAGTAGTATACAGGGGTTCCAGCCCCAGCATTTT.

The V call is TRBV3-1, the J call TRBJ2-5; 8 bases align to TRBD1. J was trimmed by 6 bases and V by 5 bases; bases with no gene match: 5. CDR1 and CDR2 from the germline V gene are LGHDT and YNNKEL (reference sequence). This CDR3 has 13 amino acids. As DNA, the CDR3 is TGTGCCAGCAGCGGGCAGGGGGCGAAGACCCAGTACTTC. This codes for CASSGQGAKTQYF.

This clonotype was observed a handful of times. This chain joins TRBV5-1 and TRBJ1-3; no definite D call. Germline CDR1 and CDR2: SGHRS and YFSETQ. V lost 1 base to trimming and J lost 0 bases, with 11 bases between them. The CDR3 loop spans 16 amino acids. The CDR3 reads CASSLNTATSGNTIYF. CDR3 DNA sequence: TGCGCCAGCAGCTTGAATACAGCAACCTCTGGAAACACCATATATTTT.

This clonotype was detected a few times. The CDR3 nucleotides read TGTGCCTGGAGTGAATGGGGGGTTGGCGTGAACACTGAAGCTTTCTTT. Protein: CAWSEWGVGVNTEAFF. This chain links TRBV30 with TRBJ1-1; a possible D gene is TRBD1 (5 bases). The V end was cut by 1 base, the J end by 0 bases, with 15 bases between. The CDR3 is made up of 16 amino acids. Germline CDR1 is GTSNPN and CDR2 is SVGIG (reference sequence).

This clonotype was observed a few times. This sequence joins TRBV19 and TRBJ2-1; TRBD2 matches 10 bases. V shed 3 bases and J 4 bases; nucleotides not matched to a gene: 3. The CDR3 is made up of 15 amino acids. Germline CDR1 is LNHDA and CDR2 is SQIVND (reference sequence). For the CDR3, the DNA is TGTGCCAGTAGTATCGGACTAGCGGCGTACAATGAGCAGTTCTTC. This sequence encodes CASSIGLAAYNEQFF.

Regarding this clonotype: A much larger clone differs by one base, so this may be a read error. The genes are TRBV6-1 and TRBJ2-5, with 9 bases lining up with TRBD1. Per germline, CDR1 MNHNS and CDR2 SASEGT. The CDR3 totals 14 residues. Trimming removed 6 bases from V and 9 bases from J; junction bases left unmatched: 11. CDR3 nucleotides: TGTGCCAGCAGCCCCGGACAGGGGCACGAGGCCCAGTACTTC. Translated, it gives CASSPGQGHEAQYF.